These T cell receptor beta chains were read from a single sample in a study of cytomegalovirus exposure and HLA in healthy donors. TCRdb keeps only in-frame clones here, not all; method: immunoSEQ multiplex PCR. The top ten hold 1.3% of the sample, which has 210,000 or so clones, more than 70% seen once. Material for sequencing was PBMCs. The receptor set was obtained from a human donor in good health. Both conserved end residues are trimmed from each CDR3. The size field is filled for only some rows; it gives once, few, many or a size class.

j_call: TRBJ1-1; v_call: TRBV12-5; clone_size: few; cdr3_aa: ASGLGGSTEAF
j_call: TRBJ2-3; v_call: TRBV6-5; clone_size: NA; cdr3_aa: ASSYVGLGDTQY
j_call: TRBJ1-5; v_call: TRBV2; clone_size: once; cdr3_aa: ASSAMDRTYPRDQPQH
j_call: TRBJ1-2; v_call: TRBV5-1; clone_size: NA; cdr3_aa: ASRPELLAGYT
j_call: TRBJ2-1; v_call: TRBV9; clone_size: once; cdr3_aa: ASSSRLAGPSYNEQF
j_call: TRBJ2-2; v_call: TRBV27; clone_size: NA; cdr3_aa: ASSKFGQGAGELF
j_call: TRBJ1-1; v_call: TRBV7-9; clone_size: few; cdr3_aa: ASSFQNEAF
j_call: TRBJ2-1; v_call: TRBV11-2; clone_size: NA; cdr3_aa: ASSSPTSGRFNEQF
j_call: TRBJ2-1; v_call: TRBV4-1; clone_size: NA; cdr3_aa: ASRQTGNNEQF
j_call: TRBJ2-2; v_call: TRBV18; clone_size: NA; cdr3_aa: ASSPRTVLNTGELF
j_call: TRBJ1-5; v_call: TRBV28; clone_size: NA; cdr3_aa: ASSSPPEPQH
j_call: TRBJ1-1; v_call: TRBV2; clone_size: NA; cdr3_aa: ASSFRDRGEAF
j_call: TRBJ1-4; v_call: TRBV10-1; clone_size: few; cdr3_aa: ASPDRAFSTNEKLF
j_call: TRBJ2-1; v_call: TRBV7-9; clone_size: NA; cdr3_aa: ASSPPAGLLNEQF
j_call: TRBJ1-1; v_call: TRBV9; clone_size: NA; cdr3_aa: ASSVGDRGMNTEAF
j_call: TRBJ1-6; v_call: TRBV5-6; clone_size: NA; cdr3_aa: ASSFHGTPNSPLH
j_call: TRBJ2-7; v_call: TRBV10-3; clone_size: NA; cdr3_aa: AKRQGPTYEQY
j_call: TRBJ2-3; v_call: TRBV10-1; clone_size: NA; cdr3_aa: ASGSGSDTQY
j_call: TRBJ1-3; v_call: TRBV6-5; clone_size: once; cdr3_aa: ASSPVEGSGNTIY
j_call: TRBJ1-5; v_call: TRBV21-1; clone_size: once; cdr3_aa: ASSKEGGGGQPQH
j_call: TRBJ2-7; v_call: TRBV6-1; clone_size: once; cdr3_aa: ASSEIGAGGPYEQY
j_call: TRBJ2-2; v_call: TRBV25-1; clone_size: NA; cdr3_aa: ASSGDRLTGELF
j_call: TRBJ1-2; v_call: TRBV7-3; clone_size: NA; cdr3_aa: ASSSGADRATGYT
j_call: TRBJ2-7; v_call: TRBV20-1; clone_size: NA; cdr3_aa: SAPRGYEQY
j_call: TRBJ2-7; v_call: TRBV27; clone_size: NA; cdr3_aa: ASSPSSTEYQIYEQY
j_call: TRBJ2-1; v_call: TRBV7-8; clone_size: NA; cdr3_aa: ASSLEEGAYNEQF
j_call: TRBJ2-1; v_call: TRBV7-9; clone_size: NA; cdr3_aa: ASSPTPSGAYNEQF
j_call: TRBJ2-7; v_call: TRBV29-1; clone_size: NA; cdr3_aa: SVEVPQGGYYEQY
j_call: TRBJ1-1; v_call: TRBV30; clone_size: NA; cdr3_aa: AWTGNRGLSTEAF
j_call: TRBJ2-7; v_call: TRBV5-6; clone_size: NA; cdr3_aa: ASSLDPAGGVDEQY
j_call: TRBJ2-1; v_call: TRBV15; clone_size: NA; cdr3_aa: ATSSYRSYDYNEQF
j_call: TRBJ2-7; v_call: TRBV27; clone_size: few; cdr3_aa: ASSLAYQSGTSVYEQY
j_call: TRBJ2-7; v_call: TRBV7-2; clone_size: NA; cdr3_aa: ASSRDRSSYEQY
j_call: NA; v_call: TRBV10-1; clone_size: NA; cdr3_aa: ASSVYSGSYEQY
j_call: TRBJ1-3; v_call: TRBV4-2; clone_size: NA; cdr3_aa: ASSPTSGPGNTIY
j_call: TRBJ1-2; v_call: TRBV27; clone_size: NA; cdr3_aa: ASSLGGDYGYT